A selection of T cell receptor beta chains follows, all from one sample in a study of blood T cell repertoires in COVID-19. Sequencing was performed with immunoSEQ multiplex PCR; in TCRdb, only in-frame clones are kept and a portion is missing. The sample includes around 200,000 clones, around 86% of them seen just once. Sequencing was carried out using peripheral blood. The receptors come from a woman in her 40s with acute or convalescent COVID-19. The CDR3 runs from the conserved cysteine through the conserved F or W. The D gene is left open where the match is weak. Clone size is not always given. Where it is, it says once, few, many or a class for expanded clones.

TRBV4-2	TRBJ2-7	NA	NA	CASSPHFLSSYEQYF	TGTGCCAGCAGCCCCCACTTCTTGAGCTCCTACGAGCAGTACTTC
TRBV12-5	TRBJ2-6	NA	NA	CASGLGESGANVLTF	TGTGCTAGTGGTTTGGGGGAGTCTGGGGCCAACGTCCTGACTTTC
TRBV15	TRBJ2-2	NA	TRBD1	CATPGTGKNTGELFF	TGTGCCACCCCGGGGACAGGGAAGAACACCGGGGAGCTGTTTTTT
TRBV5-8	TRBJ2-1	NA	NA	CASSLEVTRNEQFF	TGTGCCAGCAGCTTGGAGGTGACTAGGAATGAGCAGTTCTTC
TRBV7-9	TRBJ1-3	NA	NA	CASSLAASGNTIYF	TGTGCCAGCAGCTTAGCGGCCTCTGGAAACACCATATATTTT
TRBV5-1	TRBJ1-2	NA	TRBD1	CASSRDRGHLYGYTF	TGCGCCAGCAGTCGCGACAGGGGGCACCTTTATGGCTACACCTTC
TRBV4-2	TRBJ2-7	once	TRBD2	CASSARTSGTYEQYF	TGTGCCAGCAGCGCCCGGACTAGCGGGACCTACGAGCAGTACTTC
TRBV28	TRBJ1-1	NA	NA	CASSLAPWTEAFF	TGTGCCAGCAGTTTGGCCCCCTGGACTGAAGCTTTCTTT
TRBV9	TRBJ1-3	NA	NA	CASTRGDTIYF	TGTGCCAGCACCCGGGGGGACACCATATATTTT
TRBV7-2	TRBJ2-5	NA	TRBD1	CASSYLQGSLGTQYF	TGTGCCAGCAGCTACCTACAGGGGAGCCTGGGGACCCAGTACTTC
TRBV18	TRBJ2-1	NA	NA	CASFFSGSYNEQFF	TGTGCCAGTTTTTTTTCGGGTTCCTACAATGAGCAGTTCTTC
TRBV6-5	TRBJ1-1	NA	NA	CASSYSNWGLDTEAFF	TGTGCCAGCAGTTACTCGAACTGGGGCTTAGACACTGAAGCTTTCTTT
TRBV5-4	TRBJ1-4	NA	TRBD1	CASSQGQGREKLFF	TGTGCCAGCAGCCAAGGACAGGGTCGCGAAAAACTGTTTTTT
TRBV12-3/TRBV12-4	TRBJ1-6	NA	NA	CASSSYLHSPLHF	TGTGCCAGCAGTTCGTACTTACATTCACCCCTCCACTTT
TRBV2	TRBJ2-7	NA	NA	CASRQPTGVYEQYF	TGTGCCAGCAGACAACCGACGGGGGTCTACGAGCAGTACTTC
TRBV24-1	TRBJ2-7	NA	NA	CATSDSYEQYF	TGTGCCACCAGTGATTCGTACGAGCAGTACTTC
TRBV18	TRBJ2-3	NA	TRBD1	CASGTGGGDTQYF	TGTGCCAGCGGGACAGGGGGTGGAGATACGCAGTATTTT